These 28 T cell receptor beta chains originate from one sample sequenced in a study of cytomegalovirus exposure and HLA in healthy donors. Primers for the PCR totalled 60 Vbeta and 13 Jbeta. Profiling relied on immunoSEQ multiplex PCR, and the TCRdb table lists in-frame clones only, not all of them. Found here are about 160,000 clones, more than 60% of them singletons; the top ten hold over 2.5%. Sequencing was performed on PBMCs. All receptors come from a woman in her 50s in good health and CMV-seropositive.

The chain recombines TRBV15 with TRBJ1-1; D is unresolved. The CDR3 covers 13 residues. V was clipped by 8 bases and J by 2 bases, with 12 bases between them. Germline CDR1 and CDR2: LNHNV and YYDKDF (reference sequence). CDR3 sequence (DNA): TGTGCCACCTTCCCGCGGGAAAACACTGAAGCTTTCTTT. Translated, it gives CATFPRENTEAFF.

V usage is TRBV19 and J usage is TRBJ1-5, with D possibly being TRBD1 (5 bases). V lost 6 bases to trimming and J lost 7 bases, with 16 bases between them. The CDR3 covers 14 residues. Germline lookup yields CDR1 LNHDA and CDR2 SQIVND (reference sequence). The CDR3 DNA sequence: TGTGCCAGTAGCCTAAATCAGGGTCGGCAGCCCCAGCATTTT. This translates into CASSLNQGRQPQHF.

The genes are TRBV5-6 and TRBJ2-7, with D possibly being TRBD1 (6 bases). The CDR3 has 13 amino acids. Trimming removed 6 bases at V and 0 bases at J, with 10 bases between. Germline CDR1 SGHDT, CDR2 YYEEEE. This chain's CDR3 is CASTPTGSYEQYF. The DNA for the CDR3 is TGTGCCAGCACGCCGACAGGCTCCTACGAGCAGTACTTC. Variable domain in full (rest from reference TRBV5-6 and TRBJ2-7): DAGVTQSPTHLIKTRGQQVTLRCSPKSGHDTVSWYQQALGQGPQFIFQYYEEEERQRGNFPDRFSGHQFPNYSSELNVNALLLGDSALYLCASTPTGSYEQYFGPGTRLTVT.

This clone was counted once. The genes are TRBV5-6 and TRBJ2-7, with D perhaps TRBD2 (7 bases). Germline V CDR1 and CDR2: SGHDT, YYEEEE. The CDR3 totals 15 residues. The V end was cut by 4 bases, the J end by 0 bases, with 14 bases between. As DNA, the CDR3 is TGTGCCAGCAGCCCTGATGCGGGGGCCTCCTACGAGCAGTACTTC. It encodes CASSPDAGASYEQYF.

This chain links TRBV9 with TRBJ1-1, with 7 bases aligning to TRBD1. V lost 3 bases to trimming and J lost 1 base; unmatched junction nucleotides: 3. CDR1 SGDLS and CDR2 YYNGEE come from the germline V gene. The CDR3 extends over 14 amino acids. CDR3 DNA sequence: TGTGCCAGCAGCGCGACAGGGACGAACACTGAAGCTTTCTTT. It specifies CASSATGTNTEAFF.

This chain uses TRBV27 with TRBJ2-1; TRBD2 matches at 13 bases. Germline V gene lookup returns CDR1 MNHEY and CDR2 SMNVEV (reference sequence). The CDR3 consists of 18 residues. The junction had 13 bases not matched to a gene; V was cut back by 2 bases and J by 9 bases. The DNA of the CDR3 is TGTGCCAGCAGTTTAAAAACTAGCGGGAGGGCCAACGTCGGTGAGCAGTTCTTC. Its protein product is CASSLKTSGRANVGEQFF.

This clone was seen a handful of times. The chain recombines TRBV5-6 with TRBJ1-6; TRBD1 aligns across 9 bases. With 2 bases clipped from V and 1 base from J, the junction kept 4 bases outside the gene matches. This CDR3 spans 17 amino acids. Germline V CDR1 and CDR2: SGHDT, YYEEEE. The CDR3 loop is CASSFGQGSSYNSPLHF. CDR3 nucleotide sequence: TGTGCCAGCAGCTTTGGACAGGGGAGTTCCTATAATTCACCCCTCCACTTT.

The chain carries TRBV7-6 and TRBJ2-7, with D tentatively TRBD2 (6 bases). The V gene lost 4 bases and the J gene lost 3 bases, with 19 bases spanning the gap. This CDR3 has 16 residues. Per germline, CDR1 SGHVS and CDR2 FNYEAQ. The CDR3 region has the DNA TGTGCCAGCAGCTCTGGGACTTCCCTCACCCTCTACGAGCAGTACTTC. Its protein is CASSSGTSLTLYEQYF.

The chain is built from TRBV20-1 and TRBJ2-5, with D maybe TRBD2 (5 bases). Trimming cost V 5 bases and J 4 bases, with 8 bases left between them. The CDR3 runs to 11 residues. CDR1 is DFQATT and CDR2 is SNEGSKA in the germline V gene (reference sequence). The CDR3 DNA follows: TGCAGTGCTTACCGGGGAGAGACCCAGTACTTC. Its translation: CSAYRGETQYF.

In its sample, this clone was seen a few times. This chain joins TRBV27 and TRBJ2-1, with 12 nucleotides matching TRBD2. Germline CDR1 MNHEY, CDR2 SMNVEV (reference sequence). V shed 3 bases and J 9 bases; nucleotides not matched to a gene: 6. The CDR3 runs 15 residues. The CDR3 loop is CASSLGLAGKGEQFF. CDR3 sequence (DNA): TGTGCCAGCAGTTTGGGACTAGCGGGTAAAGGTGAGCAGTTCTTC.

The rearrangement links TRBV5-8 to TRBJ1-1; weak D call: TRBD1 (5 bases). Germline V gene sequence: CDR1 SGHTS, CDR2 YDEGEE. V was trimmed by 4 bases and J by 2 bases, leaving 15 bases between them. This CDR3 contains 15 residues. CDR3 residues: CASSPYRGGNTEAFF. As DNA, the CDR3 is TGTGCCAGCAGCCCCTACCGGGGGGGAAACACTGAAGCTTTCTTT.

This CDR3 reads CASSLENSPLHF. CDR3 nucleotide sequence: TGCGCCAGCAGCTTAGAGAATTCACCCCTCCACTTT. V usage is TRBV5-1 and J usage is TRBJ1-6, with D unresolved. There are 12 residues in the CDR3. The V and J ends lost 2 bases and 7 bases respectively, with 4 bases between them. Looked up from germline, CDR1 is SGHRS and CDR2 is YFSETQ.

V usage is TRBV2 and J usage is TRBJ1-1, with no clear D. CDR1 and CDR2 (germline): SNHLY, FYNNEI. V shed 2 bases and J shed 1 base, with 11 bases lying between them. The CDR3 runs 15 residues. The CDR3 DNA sequence: TGTGCCAGCAGTGAATGGGCTGCCCCGAACACTGAAGCTTTCTTT. Protein product: CASSEWAAPNTEAFF.

The chain couples TRBV5-4 to TRBJ1-2; 9 nucleotides align to TRBD1. V was pared by 4 bases and J by 2 bases, with 12 bases of the junction left unmatched. This CDR3 has 17 amino acids. Germline V CDR1 and CDR2: SGHNT, YYREEE (reference sequence). The CDR3 DNA reads TGTGCCAGCAGCGAGAGGACAGGGGCCAAGGGAAACTATGGCTACACCTTC. Translated, it gives CASSERTGAKGNYGYTF.

CDR3 amino acids: CASSPRTNTEAFF. The CDR3 nucleotides are TGTGCCAGCAGCCCCAGAACGAACACTGAAGCTTTCTTT. The J gene is TRBJ1-1, the V gene TRBV9; no reliable D call. This CDR3 is built from 13 residues. The germline V gene encodes CDR1 SGDLS and CDR2 YYNGEE. Between the trimmed V and J ends, which lost 4 bases and 1 base, there was a span of 8 bases.

In this sample, this clone turned up once. The chain carries TRBV9 and TRBJ1-1; no firm D call. Trimming stripped 0 bases from V and 0 bases from J, with 6 bases between. The CDR3 length is 14 residues. The germline V gene encodes CDR1 SGDLS and CDR2 YYNGEE. DNA for the CDR3: TGTGCCAGCAGCGTAGGGCCAATGAACACTGAAGCTTTCTTT. This translates into CASSVGPMNTEAFF.

This clone was counted between two and nine times. The chain recombines TRBV30 with TRBJ1-1; 7 bases match TRBD1. The J segment lost 3 bases and the V segment lost 3 bases, leaving 4 bases of the junction unmatched. Germline CDR1 reads GTSNPN; CDR2 reads SVGIG (reference sequence). CDR3 length equals 13 residues. The CDR3, as DNA: TGTGCCTGGAGGGGGACAGCCTACACTGAAGCTTTCTTT. Translated: CAWRGTAYTEAFF.

This clone is a singleton in its sample. The rearrangement uses TRBV11-3 and TRBJ1-1; a weak D match, TRBD1 (5 bases). The CDR3 spans 15 residues. V lost 4 bases to trimming and J lost 3 bases, with 15 bases between them. Germline V gives CDR1 SGHNT, CDR2 YENEEA. CDR3 nucleotide sequence: TGTGCCAGCAGCTACCCGGGGGGAGGGGACACTGAAGCTTTCTTT. As protein: CASSYPGGGDTEAFF.

This clone was seen once. The same CDR3 can be traced to other DNA sequences in this sample. The chain combines TRBV27 with TRBJ2-7; 7 bases map to TRBD2. Germline CDR1 and CDR2: MNHEY and SMNVEV (reference sequence). Trimming cost V 4 bases and J 1 base; bases outside gene matches: 4. The CDR3 covers 14 residues. The CDR3 DNA reads TGTGCCAGCAGTTCCTCGGGGGGTTCCTACGAGCAGTACTTC. Its protein product is CASSSSGGSYEQYF.

The chain carries TRBV7-6 and TRBJ1-1, with TRBD1 as a possible D gene (5 bases). V shed 6 bases and J shed 3 bases, with 11 bases lying between them. The CDR3 contains 13 residues. The germline CDR1 and CDR2 sequences are SGHVS and FNYEAQ. The CDR3 loop reads CASSFGGDTEAFF. The CDR3 bases are TGTGCCAGCAGTTTCGGGGGTGACACTGAAGCTTTCTTT.

The V gene is TRBV6-1, the J gene TRBJ2-1; 8 positions match TRBD2. V lost 6 bases, J lost 8 bases, and 12 bases stayed unmatched. CDR1 MNHNS and CDR2 SASEGT come from the germline V gene. The CDR3 contains 15 residues. CDR3 sequence (DNA): TGTGCCAGCAGCCTCGGGTTAGCGGGATGGGATGAGCAGTTCTTC. Translating it yields CASSLGLAGWDEQFF.

The DNA for the CDR3 is TGCGCCAGCAGCCAAGGGGATAGCCGGGGGACCCAGTACTTC. Translated: CASSQGDSRGTQYF. This rearrangement joins TRBV4-3 to TRBJ2-5; D possibly corresponds to TRBD2 (5 bases). Germline V CDR1 and CDR2: LGHNA, YSLEER. V was trimmed by 1 base and J by 7 bases, leaving 13 bases between them. The CDR3 sequence is 14 residues long.

V and J are TRBV2 and TRBJ2-2; maybe TRBD1 (6 bases). Germline V lookup: CDR1 SNHLY, CDR2 FYNNEI. V gave up 4 bases and J gave up 1 base, with 10 bases separating them. The CDR3 consists of 15 residues. The DNA for the CDR3 is TGTGCCAGCAGTGCCGGGACATTGAACACCGGGGAGCTGTTTTTT. Translation: CASSAGTLNTGELFF.

A remark on this clone: An end of the junction differs from the germline gene, which may be a read error. CDR3: CASSSQGLFVDEQYF. DNA of the CDR3: TGTGCTAGCAGCTCCCAGGGTCTCTTTGTCGACGAGCAGTACTTC. The chain is built from TRBV7-7 and TRBJ2-7, with a tentative D call TRBD1 (5 bases). Germline CDR1 and CDR2: SSHAT and FNYEAQ (reference sequence). The CDR3 is made up of 15 amino acids.

The chain is built from TRBV28 and TRBJ2-2; the match to TRBD2 covers 7 bases. CDR3 length: 14 residues. Per germline, CDR1 MDHEN and CDR2 SYDVKM. Unmatched junction bases numbered 6, after V lost 5 bases and J lost 6 bases. The CDR3 region is CASSQAGLPGELFF. As DNA, the CDR3 is TGTGCCAGCAGTCAAGCGGGACTTCCCGGGGAGCTGTTTTTT.

The genes are TRBV5-1 and TRBJ2-1, with 7 bases identical to TRBD1. V was pared by 3 bases and J by 0 bases, with 3 bases of the junction left unmatched. The CDR3 extends over 15 amino acids. CDR1 and CDR2 (germline): SGHRS, YFSETQ. The CDR3 loop reads CASSSGQSSYNEQFF. CDR3 nucleotides: TGCGCCAGCAGCTCGGGACAGAGCTCCTACAATGAGCAGTTCTTC.

The J gene is TRBJ1-1, the V gene TRBV5-1; tentative D call: TRBD1 (5 bases). The CDR3 extends over 13 amino acids. The germline CDR1 and CDR2 sequences are SGHRS and YFSETQ. Trimming took 0 bases from V and 4 from J, leaving 7 bases between them. The CDR3 DNA is TGCGCCAGCAGCTTGGGGGGCGGCACTGAAGCTTTCTTT. The encoded protein is CASSLGGGTEAFF.

The chain joins TRBV7-2 to TRBJ1-1; no reliable D call. Germline V gene sequence: CDR1 SGHTA, CDR2 FQGNSA. The germline V and J ends were trimmed by 3 bases and 7 bases, with 12 bases remaining between them. This CDR3 is built from 13 residues. Here the CDR3 DNA reads TGTGCCAGCAGCTTTCCGACTATTTATGAAGCTTTCTTT. Its translation: CASSFPTIYEAFF.